The clone carrying this TCR beta chain was observed a handful of times. This record comes from a study of T-cell reconstitution after alpha-beta-depleted transplantation in children. Researchers prepared the TCRbeta library using unique molecular identifiers, the study reports. TCRdb reprocessed the PCR reads with MiXCR, giving one entry per CDR3 protein. The sample shows roughly 500,000 distinct CDR3 sequences, about 31% of them seen only once. Trimming removed 6 bases from V and 4 bases from J, with 13 bases in between. CDR1 is DFQATT, CDR2 SNEGSKA, per germline (reference sequence). There are 13 residues in the CDR3.

This receptor was identified in a human donor who donated a stem cell graft to a child with aplastic anemia. This chain links TRBV20-1 with TRBJ1-5; no reliable D call. Here the sequenced sample was PBMCs from the stem cell graft donor, taken from the stem cell graft. The CDR3 DNA follows: TGCAGTGCCCCAAGCGGAGCGAATCAGCCCCAGCATTTT. Protein sequence: CSAPSGANQPQHF.